One and the same sample provided the 19 T cell receptor beta chains below, sequenced in a study of PD-1 blockade in classical Hodgkin lymphoma. The assay was immunoSEQ multiplex PCR, and TCRdb's table has in-frame clones only and misses some. The data show about 86,000 clones, about 89% seen once. In every patient, relapse followed autologous stem cell transplantation, while exposure to brentuximab vedotin differed. This sample comprised peripheral blood mononuclear cells (PBMCs), obtained at baseline. The receptor source for this set is a human donor with classical Hodgkin lymphoma.

The rearrangement links TRBV4-1 to TRBJ2-2, with 9 bases fitting TRBD2. Trimming at V came to 0 bases and at J to 5 bases, leaving 1 base not matched to a gene. Looked up from germline, CDR1 is MGHRA and CDR2 is YSYEKL. The CDR3 length is 15 residues. DNA of the CDR3: TGCGCCAGCAGCCAAGAGGCGGGAGGGACCGGGGAGCTGTTTTTT. It encodes CASSQEAGGTGELFF.

The genes are TRBV15 and TRBJ2-3, with a weak D call TRBD1 (6 bases). The germline V and J ends were trimmed by 0 bases and 2 bases, with 6 bases remaining between them. Germline CDR1 and CDR2: LNHNV and YYDKDF (reference sequence). CDR3 length: 14 residues. DNA of the CDR3: TGTGCCACCAGCAGAGAGGGGGCCACAGATACGCAGTATTTT. Its protein product is CATSREGATDTQYF.

The chain links TRBV18 to TRBJ1-2, with 9 bases that match TRBD1. Looked up from germline, CDR1 is KGHSH and CDR2 is LQKENI. After removal of 3 bases from V and 5 bases from J, the junction contained 4 bases not matched to a gene. CDR3 length: 14 residues. The CDR3 loop is CASSPGQGLYGYTF. The DNA for the CDR3 is TGTGCCAGCTCACCGGGACAGGGATTATATGGCTACACCTTC.

This clone was seen only once. V usage is TRBV2 and J usage is TRBJ2-7; 9 bases match TRBD2. This CDR3 spans 17 amino acids. Trimming took 1 base from V and 5 from J; bases not matched to a gene: 12. Germline V gives CDR1 SNHLY, CDR2 FYNNEI. The CDR3 DNA is TGTGCCAGCAGTGAAGTGGTAGCGGGGGAGTTTAGGGACGAGCAGTACTTC. Translation gives CASSEVVAGEFRDEQYF.

V is TRBV6-6 and J is TRBJ2-7; 9 bases match TRBD1. Germline CDR1 MNHNY, CDR2 SVGAGI (reference sequence). The V gene end was trimmed by 6 bases and the J gene end by 2 bases; junction bases not matched to a gene: 8. The CDR3 is 15 amino acids. CDR3 in DNA: TGTGCCAGCAGCCCTGACAGGGGGGTCACCTACGAGCAGTACTTC. Translation: CASSPDRGVTYEQYF.

The sample holds a few counts of this clone. The J gene is TRBJ1-2, the V gene TRBV7-2, with a weak D call TRBD1 (5 bases). In germline, CDR1 is SGHTA, CDR2 FQGNSA. This CDR3 region has 13 residues. V gave up 4 bases and J gave up 4 bases, with 10 bases separating them. The CDR3 spells CASSSDRVYGYTF. Here the CDR3 DNA reads TGTGCCAGCAGCTCTGACAGAGTCTATGGCTACACCTTC.

The chain couples TRBV11-2 to TRBJ2-1, with TRBD2 matching 13 bases. J gave up 0 bases and V 5 bases, and 4 bases lay outside the gene matches. The CDR3 has 17 amino acids. Germline V CDR1 and CDR2: SGHAT, FQNNGV. The CDR3 coding sequence is TGTGCCAGCAGCCAGGGACTAGCGGGGAGCTCCTACAATGAGCAGTTCTTC. Translated: CASSQGLAGSSYNEQFF.

The table lists this clone with a count of one. V usage is TRBV6-1 and J usage is TRBJ2-7; 7 nucleotides match TRBD1. J was trimmed by 7 bases and V by 2 bases; bases with no gene match: 5. Germline assignment: CDR1 MNHNS and CDR2 SASEGT. This CDR3 has 13 amino acids. The CDR3, as DNA: TGTGCCAGCAGTGAAACAGGGGTGGGAGAGCAGTACTTC. Encoded protein: CASSETGVGEQYF.

The chain joins TRBV7-8 to TRBJ2-7; D possibly corresponds to TRBD1 (7 bases). Germline CDR1 is SGHVS and CDR2 is FQNEAQ. The CDR3 length is 16 residues. Trimming pared 1 base from V and 2 bases from J, leaving 15 bases between. For the CDR3, the DNA is TGTGCCAGCAGCTTAGTCGGAGGGACAGTAGCCTACGAGCAGTACTTC. It codes for CASSLVGGTVAYEQYF.

The gene calls are TRBV19 and TRBJ2-2; D possibly corresponds to TRBD2 (6 bases). Trimming shortened V by 5 bases and J by 0 bases, and 16 bases separated the two germline ends. Germline V gene lookup returns CDR1 LNHDA and CDR2 SQIVND (reference sequence). The CDR3 consists of 17 residues. The CDR3: CASSPSVAASNTGELFF. CDR3 sequence (DNA): TGTGCCAGTAGTCCATCCGTAGCGGCATCGAACACCGGGGAGCTGTTTTTT.

To note about this clone: Within the sample, other DNA sequences also encode this same CDR3. CDR3 DNA: TGCGCCAGCAGCCACACAAACACCGGGGAGCTGTTTTTT. Protein product: CASSHTNTGELFF. V and J are TRBV4-1 and TRBJ2-2, with no clear D. Germline CDR1 MGHRA, CDR2 YSYEKL. The CDR3 is made up of 13 amino acids. V gave up 3 bases and J gave up 2 bases, with 4 bases separating them.

The genes are TRBV7-2 and TRBJ2-5; TRBD2 aligns across 13 bases. There are 15 residues in the CDR3. The V gene end was trimmed by 5 bases and the J gene end by 4 bases; junction bases not matched to a gene: 4. Per the germline V gene, CDR1 is SGHTA and CDR2 is FQGNSA. CDR3 protein: CASSAWTSGRETQYF. In nucleotides, the CDR3 is TGTGCCAGCAGCGCCTGGACTAGCGGGAGAGAGACCCAGTACTTC.

The count of this clone is one. The chain employs TRBV7-9 and TRBJ2-7; no reliable D call. V lost 6 bases and J 3 bases, leaving 9 bases between the germline ends. The CDR3 is 12 residues long. The V gene's germline CDR1 is SEHNR and CDR2 FQNEAQ (reference sequence). This CDR3 reads CASSLVGYEQYF. The CDR3 DNA reads as TGTGCCAGCAGTCTAGTCGGCTACGAGCAGTACTTC. The whole variable domain, remainder taken from reference TRBV7-9 and TRBJ2-7, is DTGVSQNPRHKITKRGQNVTFRCDPISEHNRLYWYRQTLGQGPEFLTYFQNEAQLEKSRLLSDRFSAERPKGSFSTLEIQRTEQGDSAMYLCASSLVGYEQYFGPGTRLTVT.

CDR3 residues: CASRETSNTGELFF. DNA of the CDR3: TGTGCCAGCCGAGAGACGTCGAACACCGGGGAGCTGTTTTTT. The rearrangement links TRBV2 to TRBJ2-2; D not resolved. Trimming shortened V by 8 bases and J by 0 bases, and 10 bases separated the two germline ends. The germline CDR1 and CDR2 sequences are SNHLY and FYNNEI. The CDR3 extends over 14 amino acids.

The rearrangement uses TRBV4-2 and TRBJ2-2; TRBD2 aligns across 11 bases. The V and J ends lost 7 bases and 5 bases, in that order; junction bases with no gene match: 6. The CDR3 covers 15 residues. In germline, CDR1 is LGHNA, CDR2 YNFKEQ. CDR3 nucleotides: TGTGCCAGCACCGGGGGGACTAGCGGAACCGGGGAGCTGTTTTTT. Protein product: CASTGGTSGTGELFF.

The chain uses TRBV11-3 and TRBJ2-5, with 9 bases lining up with TRBD2. The J segment lost 2 bases and the V segment lost 5 bases, leaving 12 bases of the junction unmatched. CDR1 is SGHNT, CDR2 YENEEA, per germline. CDR3 length equals 17 residues. CDR3 coding DNA: TGTGCCAGCAGCCCTAGTGGGGCTAGCGGGAAACAAGAGACCCAGTACTTC. Translating gives CASSPSGASGKQETQYF. Full variable domain (outside the CDR3, taken from reference TRBV11-3 and TRBJ2-5): EAGVVQSPRYKIIEKKQPVAFWCNPISGHNTLYWYLQNLGQGPELLIRYENEEAVDDSQLPKDRFSAERLKGVDSTLKIQPAELGDSAVYLCASSPSGASGKQETQYFGPGTRLLVL.

The rearrangement joins TRBV19 to TRBJ1-1; the D gene is possibly TRBD1 (6 bases). The CDR3 is 17 residues long. Germline V CDR1 and CDR2: LNHDA, SQIVND (reference sequence). V was shortened by 3 bases and J by 4 bases, with 21 bases between the two germline ends. CDR3 in DNA: TGTGCCAGTAGTATTTGGTTGCAAGGGGGAGGCAGCACTGAAGCTTTCTTT. Translation gives CASSIWLQGGGSTEAFF.

This clone was seen a single time. The chain recombines TRBV6-6 with TRBJ2-1; 12 bases map to TRBD2. The CDR3 has 16 amino acids. V lost 6 bases, J lost 6 bases, and 9 bases stayed unmatched. Looked up from germline, CDR1 is MNHNY and CDR2 is SVGAGI (reference sequence). CDR3 nucleotide sequence: TGTGCCAGCAGGCCCACCCTAGCGGGAGGGCTCAATGAGCAGTTCTTC. It encodes CASRPTLAGGLNEQFF.

This chain joins TRBV5-6 and TRBJ1-2; no firm D call. CDR3 length: 14 residues. Germline CDR1 SGHDT, CDR2 YYEEEE. V was cut by 3 bases and J by 0 bases, with 9 bases left in between. CDR3 nucleotide sequence: TGTGCCAGCAGCTATGACGTAGCTAACTATGGCTACACCTTC. Residues: CASSYDVANYGYTF.